This TCR beta chain was sequenced in a study of cytomegalovirus exposure and HLA in healthy donors. Turning to the study itself: A previous analysis identified approximately 110 million unique TCR beta sequences derived from roughly 180 million T cells.

Study results and limitations: A later analysis found that most CMV-associated TCR beta chains appeared HLA-restricted. Roughly even sequencing depth across donors was the assumption behind the presence/absence analyses.

The study ran its PCR with 60 Vbeta and 13 Jbeta primers. Produced via immunoSEQ multiplex PCR; TCRdb's table is partial and in-frame only. There are 74,000 or so clones in the sample, with roughly 1.5% held by the top ten. A remark on this clone: Its antigen is unknown.

Germline CDR1 KGHSH, CDR2 LQKENI. With 4 bases removed from V and 5 bases from J, the gap between germline ends came to 7 bases. The CDR3 runs 12 residues. The TCR originated in a woman aged 55-75 years in good health and CMV-seronegative. Sequencing was performed on PBMCs. The chain carries TRBV18 and TRBJ2-3; maybe TRBD2 (6 bases). The CDR3 DNA reads TGTGCCAGCTCACGCGGGGAAGATACGCAGTATTTT. Protein sequence: CASSRGEDTQYF.